The 8 T cell receptor beta chains in this list originate from one sample, sequenced in a study of cytomegalovirus exposure and HLA in healthy donors. Primers for the PCR totalled 60 Vbeta and 13 Jbeta. The protocol was immunoSEQ multiplex PCR, while the TCRdb copy is restricted to in-frame clones and leaves out a portion. The table has fewer than 200,000 clones, around 80% seen once. Sequenced sample: PBMCs. The origin of the receptors is a young woman in good health and CMV-seronegative.

The chain combines TRBV5-6 with TRBJ2-7, with 8 bases matching TRBD1. From germline, CDR1 is SGHDT and CDR2 YYEEEE. The CDR3 extends over 15 amino acids. Losses at the gene ends were 1 base for V and 4 bases for J; bases not matched to a gene: 7. This chain's CDR3 is CASSLWGQVNYEQYV. CDR3 bases: TGTGCCAGCAGCTTGTGGGGACAGGTTAATTACGAGCAGTACGTC.

The rearrangement links TRBV5-8 to TRBJ2-1, with TRBD1 matching 9 bases. Per the germline V gene, CDR1 is SGHTS and CDR2 is YDEGEE. The CDR3 spans 14 residues. The V gene end was trimmed by 4 bases and the J gene end by 5 bases; junction bases not matched to a gene: 4. CDR3 nucleotide sequence: TGTGCCAGCAGCCACAGGGGGCTGGACAATGAGCAGTTCTTC. This encodes CASSHRGLDNEQFF.

The V gene is TRBV9, the J gene TRBJ2-3; the D gene is possibly TRBD2 (5 bases). V was trimmed by 2 bases and J by 6 bases, leaving 13 bases between them. CDR1 and CDR2 (germline): SGDLS, YYNGEE. CDR3 length: 14 amino acids. In DNA form, the CDR3 reads TGTGCCAGCAGCGTGGAGGAAGGTTTGGATACGCAGTATTTT. Residues: CASSVEEGLDTQYF. Variable domain in full (rest from reference TRBV9 and TRBJ2-3): DSGVTQTPKHLITATGQRVTLRCSPRSGDLSVYWYQQSLDQGLQFLIQYYNGEERAKGNILERFSAQQFPDLHSELNLSSLELGDSALYFCASSVEEGLDTQYFGPGTRLTVL.

For the CDR3, the DNA is TGCGCCAGCAGCCGACAGGGAGGCAACGAGCAGTACTTC. Protein: CASSRQGGNEQYF. V usage is TRBV4-1 and J usage is TRBJ2-7, with a tentative D call TRBD1 (7 bases). The germline V and J ends were trimmed by 4 bases and 5 bases, with 12 bases remaining between them. The germline gives CDR1 MGHRA, CDR2 YSYEKL. CDR3 length equals 13 residues.

CDR3 DNA sequence: TGTGCCAGCATCCCGGGACTAGCGGTCAATGAGCAGTTCTTC. Its translation is CASIPGLAVNEQFF. The genes are TRBV6-6 and TRBJ2-1; 11 bases map to TRBD2. The CDR3 totals 14 residues. Germline CDR1 and CDR2: MNHNY and SVGAGI (reference sequence). V shed 7 bases and J 6 bases; nucleotides not matched to a gene: 5.

The J gene is TRBJ2-1, the V gene TRBV13, with TRBD2 matching 7 bases. Germline V CDR1 and CDR2: PRHDT, FYEKMQ (reference sequence). Unmatched junction bases numbered 4, after V lost 2 bases and J lost 3 bases. CDR3 length equals 15 residues. CDR3 sequence reads: CASSLKRGLYNEQFF. The CDR3 DNA reads TGTGCCAGCAGCTTAAAGCGGGGCCTCTACAATGAGCAGTTCTTC.

The V call is TRBV5-4, the J call TRBJ2-1; 10 bases align to TRBD2. The germline V gene has CDR1 SGHNT and CDR2 YYREEE (reference sequence). J lost 4 bases, V lost 0 bases, and 1 base had no gene match. This CDR3 is built from 15 residues. This CDR3 reads CASSLVTSGYNEQFF. CDR3 bases: TGTGCCAGCAGCTTGGTGACTAGCGGGTACAATGAGCAGTTCTTC.

The rearrangement joins TRBV29-1 to TRBJ2-7; TRBD1 agrees at 10 bases. V shed 5 bases, J shed 5 bases, and the junction held 3 bases outside the gene matches. Per the germline V gene, CDR1 is SQVTM and CDR2 is ANQGSEA. CDR3 length equals 12 residues. The chain's CDR3 is CSVRTGGNEQYF. As DNA, the CDR3 is TGCAGCGTTAGGACAGGGGGAAACGAGCAGTACTTC.